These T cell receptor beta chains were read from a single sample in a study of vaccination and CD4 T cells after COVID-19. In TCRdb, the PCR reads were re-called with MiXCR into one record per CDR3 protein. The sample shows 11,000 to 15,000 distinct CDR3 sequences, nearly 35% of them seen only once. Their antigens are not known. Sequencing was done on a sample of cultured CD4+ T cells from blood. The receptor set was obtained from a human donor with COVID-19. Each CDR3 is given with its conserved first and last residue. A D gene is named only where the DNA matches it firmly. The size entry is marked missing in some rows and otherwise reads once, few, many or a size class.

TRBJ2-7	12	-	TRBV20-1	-	CSANGESYEQYF	TGCAGTGCTAACGGGGAATCCTACGAGCAGTACTTC
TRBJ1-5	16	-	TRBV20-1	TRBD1	CSARGRGLLGNQPQHF	TGCAGTGCTAGGGGCAGGGGGTTATTGGGCAATCAGCCCCAGCATTTT
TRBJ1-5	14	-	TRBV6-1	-	CASSDNGNYQPQHF	TGTGCCAGCAGTGATAATGGCAATTATCAGCCCCAGCATTTT
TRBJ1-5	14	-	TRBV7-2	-	CASSPGISNQPQHF	TGTGCCAGCAGCCCGGGGATAAGCAATCAGCCCCAGCATTTT
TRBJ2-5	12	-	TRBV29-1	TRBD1	CSVRQGQETQYF	TGCAGCGTCCGACAGGGACAAGAGACCCAGTACTTC
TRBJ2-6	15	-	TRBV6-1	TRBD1	CASSLDRVKANVLTF	TGTGCCAGCAGTCTCGACAGGGTCAAGGCCAACGTCCTGACTTTC
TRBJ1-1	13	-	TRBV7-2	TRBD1	CASSLDRGTEAFF	TGTGCCAGCAGCTTGGACAGGGGGACTGAAGCTTTCTTT
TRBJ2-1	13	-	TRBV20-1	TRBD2	CSAPGLAGFEQFF	TGCAGTGCCCCGGGACTAGCGGGATTTGAGCAGTTCTTC
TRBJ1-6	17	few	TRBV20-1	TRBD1	CSAQTRQGSSYNSPLHF	TGCAGTGCTCAGACGAGACAGGGGAGCTCCTATAATTCACCCCTCCACTTT
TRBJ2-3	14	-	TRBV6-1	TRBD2	CASSQTSGLDTQYF	TGTGCCAGCAGTCAGACTAGCGGATTAGATACGCAGTATTTT
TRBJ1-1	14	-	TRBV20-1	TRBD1	CSASEGRGRTEAFF	TGCAGTGCTAGCGAGGGCAGGGGGAGGACTGAAGCTTTCTTT